The T cell receptor (beta chain) under discussion was sequenced for a study of human T cells and chemical hapten exposure (dated by TCRdb to about 2021). Concerning the study at large: Libraries were combined into a pool for sequencing, and differences in TCR yield between samples came mainly from small differences in library volumes within the pool. Each blood RNA sample was used to sequence both TCR alpha and TCR beta chains. This study followed changes in the peripheral blood TCR repertoire in vivo during primary and secondary sensitization of alopecia patients to the hapten diphenylcyclopropenone (DPC). Study-level results and caveats: DPC sensitization did not change how many TCRs were above 1 in 1000 frequency, and no evidence was found of alterations in global repertoire structure. After repeated subsampling, the strength of the expansion versus patch-test correlation and the threshold at which it became significant changed.

The meaning of the sample's time point label: healthy volunteer bleed at 6 weeks. Unfractionated whole blood was collected in Tempus Blood RNA tubes, and total RNA was extracted from that blood. About five healthy volunteers served as TCR sequencing controls and were bled at day 0, 2 weeks and 6 weeks. Clipping removes 5 bases from V and 4 bases from J, with 4 as the unmatched junction base count. The CDR3 covers 13 residues, taking in both the cysteine and the phenylalanine. The read is trimmed to its CDR3 DNA, 39 bases read in frame from base 1. Looking up the germline V gene yields CDR1 SGHVS and CDR2 FNYEAQ. To prepare the library, RACE was applied. Instrument on record: NextSeq 500. During library preparation, unique molecular identifiers were attached to individual cDNA molecules so that TCRs could be counted quantitatively and reproducibly. On the study's bioinformatics: Samples had a median of about 90,000 TCRs, with a range from about 23,224 to 750,000. V, J and CDR3 annotation of the TCR reads was carried out using the Decombinator software suite. For PS versus PT1 abundance plots, all samples were subsampled to the same number of TCRs (28,000). TCRs were defined as expanded if absent before sensitization and observed at least eight times at the 2-week time point. The raw public reads went through TCRdb reprocessing: fastp at Q25, MiXCR clone calling, in-frame beta chains kept. Each record represents a unique CDR3 protein, reported with the most common genes and DNA among its rows. The V and J calls reflect TCRdb's pipeline rather than the authors' work. The sample table records 35,000 to 50,000 distinct CDR3 sequences; around 3.6% of these occur just once. Jointly, the top ten make up about 6% of the sample.

This clonotype was observed many times. Its antigen remains unidentified. One base away there is no much larger clone; base qualities are not given. The sequence joins TRBV7-6 to TRBJ2-7; 8 nucleotides in the junction match TRBD1. Sequencing was carried out using whole blood. This clonotype was sampled from a human donor in good health. Some clones in this sample may be carry-over from other donors' samples. The CDR3 region: CASSARDRYEQYF. The sequence in DNA is TGTGCCAGCAGCGCAAGGGACAGGTACGAGCAGTACTTC.